This TCR beta chain originates from a study of beta chain features in type 1 diabetes. What was sequenced were expressed TCRB transcripts, since all of the isolated RNA had been reverse transcribed. Assay: immunoSEQ multiplex PCR; the TCRdb copy retains only in-frame clones and omits some. This sample has hundreds of thousands of clones, with 15% to 17% found just once. Germline CDR1 and CDR2: GTSNPN and SVGIG (reference sequence). Trimming stripped 3 bases from V and 1 base from J, with 19 bases between. The CDR3 length is 16 residues. This clone was found a few times. Sequences were obtained from naive CD4+ T cells from blood. This sequence was found in a man aged 18 to 30 in good health. The chain uses TRBV30 and TRBJ2-7, with unresolved D. The CDR3 sequence is CAWSYRGRVGSYEQYF. The CDR3 bases are TGTGCCTGGAGCTATCGAGGCCGGGTGGGGTCCTACGAGCAGTACTTC.